This section outlines one TCR beta chain sequence together with its context. Its antigen remains unidentified. The data derive from a study of shared clonotypes between healthy human individuals. The overall study: Three plates were used per donor for CD4 naive, three for CD4 memory, two for CD8 naive and one for CD8 memory.

The study's findings and limits: When compared with the clonotypes that were shared by all four sorted-subset donors, the non-shared clonotypes turned out to have lower generation probabilities. Incomplete sequencing of sorted subsets was indicated by rarefaction despite large depth.

The naive CD8 subset, CD45RO-negative cells positively selected for CCR7, excluded terminally differentiated effector memory CD45RA+ cells. The ends were cut back, 5 bases at V and 2 bases at J, with 13 bases in the middle. There are 14 residues in the CDR3. Germline V gives CDR1 MNHEY, CDR2 SVGAGI. Assay: immunoSEQ multiplex PCR; the TCRdb copy retains only in-frame clones and omits some. The sample carries 700,000 to 950,000 clones, roughly 96% recorded once. Input material: naive CD8+ T cells sorted from blood. The gene calls are TRBV6-5 and TRBJ2-7; D gene uncertain. The clonotype comes from a young man in good health. The CDR3 DNA reads as TGTGCCAGCAGTCATCGTTCCCGGACCTACGAGCAGTACTTC. Protein: CASSHRSRTYEQYF.